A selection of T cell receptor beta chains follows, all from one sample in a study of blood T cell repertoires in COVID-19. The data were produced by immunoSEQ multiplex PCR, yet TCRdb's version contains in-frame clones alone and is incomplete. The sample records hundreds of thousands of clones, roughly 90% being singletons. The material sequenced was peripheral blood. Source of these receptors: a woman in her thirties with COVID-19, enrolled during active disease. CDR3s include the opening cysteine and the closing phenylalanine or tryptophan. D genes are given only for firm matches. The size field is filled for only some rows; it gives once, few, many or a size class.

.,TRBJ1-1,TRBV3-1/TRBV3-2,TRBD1,CASSQEGGGKAFF,TGTGCCAGCAGCCAAGAAGGAGGGGGCAAGGCTTTCTTT
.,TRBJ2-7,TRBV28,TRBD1,CASRSAGGRYEQYF,TGTGCCAGCAGAAGTGCAGGGGGCAGGTACGAGCAGTACTTC
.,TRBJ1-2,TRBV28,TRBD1,CASSPSGTGSYGYTF,TGTGCCAGCAGTCCATCCGGGACAGGGAGTTATGGCTACACCTTC
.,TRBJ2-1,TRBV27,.,CASSPRFSMSSYNEQFF,TGTGCCAGCAGTCCCCGGTTTAGTATGAGCTCCTACAATGAGCAGTTCTTC
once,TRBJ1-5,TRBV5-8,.,CASGVRGSGNQPQHF,TGTGCCTCGGGGGTTCGAGGGTCTGGCAATCAGCCCCAGCATTTT
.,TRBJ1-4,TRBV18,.,CASSTGHRATNEKLFF,TGTGCCAGCTCAACGGGCCACAGGGCAACTAATGAAAAACTGTTTTTT
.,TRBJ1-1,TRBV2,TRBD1,CASSEGAQGDEAFF,TGTGCCAGCAGTGAAGGGGCCCAGGGGGATGAAGCTTTCTTT
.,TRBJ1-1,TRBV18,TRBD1,CASSPSGTGARGTEAFF,TGTGCCAGCTCACCAAGCGGGACAGGGGCCCGAGGCACTGAAGCTTTCTTT
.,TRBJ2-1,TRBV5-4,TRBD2,CALGLGTNEQFF,TGTGCCCTGGGACTAGGGACCAATGAGCAGTTCTTC
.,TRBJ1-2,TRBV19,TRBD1,CASRPGQGPFYYGYTF,TGTGCCAGTAGACCGGGACAGGGGCCCTTCTACTATGGCTACACCTTC